Listed below are T cell receptor beta chains from one sample, sequenced in a study of T cells expressing NK-cell markers. TCRdb reprocessed the 5' RACE reads and reports one entry per CDR3 protein, with no DNA. This table lists 500,000 to 700,000 distinct CDR3 sequences. The sample taken for sequencing was blood T cells: a sorted CD56 or NKG2C T cell subset, CD4+ or CD8+ T cells, or bulk PBMC T cells (not recorded which). These receptors were collected from a young man in good health. The CDR3 runs from the conserved cysteine through the conserved F or W. Each record gives: V gene, J gene, CDR3 length, CDR3 protein.

>TRBV12-3/TRBV12-4|TRBJ2-3|11
CASRSQKTQYF
>TRBV27|TRBJ1-4|15
CASSLSSGINEKLFF
>TRBV3-1|TRBJ2-1|15
CASTSTGTANNEQFF
>TRBV5-1|TRBJ2-3|16
CASSLEWGISTDTQYF
>TRBV20-1|TRBJ2-1|15
CSARDRGRALNEQFF
>TRBV20-1|TRBJ2-1|19
CSARDVGSMLGLSYNEQFF
>TRBV9|TRBJ2-3|11
CASSFQNTQYF
>TRBV7-6|TRBJ2-6|18
CASSQIPQGFSGANVLTF
>TRBV29-1|TRBJ1-2|12
CSVDTGRDGYTF
>TRBV30|TRBJ1-5|15
CAWSARRGGGQPQHF
>TRBV12-3/TRBV12-4|TRBJ2-1|15
CASRYTSGRANEQFF
>TRBV12-3/TRBV12-4|TRBJ2-3|13
CASSLMPRQAQYF
>TRBV29-1|TRBJ2-2|11
CSVFFLGELFF
>TRBV20-1|TRBJ1-1|13
CSATKTGLYEAFF
>TRBV6-1|TRBJ2-2|14
CASSWGGGTGELFF
>TRBV20-1|TRBJ2-3|14
CSARDSGYTDTQYF
>TRBV20-1|TRBJ2-5|15
CSAGFSSGIWETQYF
>TRBV11-2|TRBJ1-1|15
CASSSNRDKNTEAFF
>TRBV12-3/TRBV12-4|TRBJ2-2|18
CASSSPGLAGVLTGELFF
>TRBV5-1|TRBJ1-1|14
CASHKRQGLAEAFF
>TRBV6-1|TRBJ2-3|17
CASSDFWTSGSTDTQYF
>TRBV7-6|TRBJ2-3|15
CASSLGYGREDTQYF
>TRBV4-2|TRBJ2-7|16
CASSTLSGQFSYEQYF
>TRBV7-3|TRBJ2-2|16
CASSLNAGLNTGELFF
>TRBV6-2/TRBV6-3|TRBJ2-5|16
CASSVTSGLNQETQYF
>TRBV20-1|TRBJ2-3|15
CSASKLAGATDTQYF
>TRBV27|TRBJ2-5|14
CASSLIRPPWVQYF
>TRBV4-3|TRBJ1-1|14
CASSQVLVDPEAFF
>TRBV12-3/TRBV12-4|TRBJ2-1|14
CASSLGTRSNEQFF
>TRBV7-9|TRBJ2-3|14
CASSRGDGTDTQYF
>TRBV18|TRBJ2-2|16
CASSTAAGPNTGELFF
>TRBV7-2|TRBJ2-1|15
CASSLDRTGGNEQFF
>TRBV10-3|TRBJ2-1|12
CANGRVDNEQFF
>TRBV27|TRBJ1-5|14
CASSLSERHQPQHF
>TRBV5-1|TRBJ2-7|14
CASSKSGSRYEQYF
>TRBV24-1|TRBJ2-3|17
CATSDKPHRVEADTQYF
>TRBV4-2|TRBJ2-1|18
CASSPRWTSGRTYNEQFF
>TRBV7-6|TRBJ2-7|15
CASSLMPGDPYEQYF
>TRBV7-9|TRBJ1-3|16
CASTPRGVSSGNTIYF
>TRBV24-1|TRBJ2-1|16
CATSDPGQGADNEQFF
>TRBV5-1|TRBJ2-3|15
CASSLLSGFTDTQYF
>TRBV20-1|TRBJ2-3|16
CSARKSGTPSTDTQYF